This T cell receptor (beta chain) was retrieved from a study of blood T cell repertoires in COVID-19. Turning to the study itself: Researchers got acute and convalescent COVID-19 samples from the United States, Italy and Spain.

As originally analysed: Amplified reference gene primers provided the basis for estimating nucleated cell counts. Sequencing used immunoSEQ multiplex PCR; TCRdb keeps in-frame clones, though not all of them. D and trimming were read from the DNA, whereas the V and J calls and clone size are those reported in that table. The repertoire holds roughly 250,000 clones, with 75% to 95% as singletons. Cohort 3 recovered donors had two negative PCRs, clearance, or symptom resolution. Germline V gene data show CDR1 as SGDLS and CDR2 as YYNGEE. The J segment lost 0 bases and the V segment lost 4 bases, leaving 4 bases of the junction unmatched. The CDR3 consists of 15 residues.

The rearrangement joins TRBV9 to TRBJ2-1, with 7 bases fitting TRBD2. The sequencing input was PBMCs or T cells enriched from blood (not recorded which). The clonotype was recovered from a woman younger than 30 who had recovered from COVID-19. The CDR3 loop reads CASSTSASSYNEQFF. The CDR3 bases are TGTGCCAGCAGCACTAGCGCGAGCTCCTACAATGAGCAGTTCTTC. The full variable domain, completed using reference TRBV9 and TRBJ2-1, is DSGVTQTPKHLITATGQRVTLRCSPRSGDLSVYWYQQSLDQGLQFLIQYYNGEERAKGNILERFSAQQFPDLHSELNLSSLELGDSALYFCASSTSASSYNEQFFGPGTRLTVL.